The TCR beta chain described here comes from a study of shared clonotypes between healthy human individuals. This CDR3 contains 13 residues. V shed 4 bases and J shed 0 bases, with 7 bases lying between them. CDR1 and CDR2 from the germline V gene are SGHRS and YFSETQ. TCRdb's table, derived via immunoSEQ multiplex PCR, lists solely in-frame clones and lacks some. The sample shows millions of clones, approximately 94% of them seen only once. Naive CD8 cells comprised CD45RO-negative, CCR7-positively selected cells, excluding terminally differentiated effector memory CD45RA+ cells. The TCR was taken from a young man in good health. Some clones in this sample may be carry-over from other donors' samples. The sequencing input was naive CD8+ T cells from PBMCs. V gene TRBV5-1 combines with J gene TRBJ1-2; unclear D gene. In DNA, the CDR3 is TGCGCCAGCAGCACCGGAACTAACTATGGCTACACCTTC. Translation: CASSTGTNYGYTF.